One and the same sample provided the 11 T cell receptor beta chains below, sequenced in a study of shared T cell receptors in the human thymus. Here immunoSEQ multiplex PCR was the method, and the copy in TCRdb shows in-frame clones only, minus some. The sample yields 55,000 to 75,000 clones, roughly 96% seen once. The source material was thymocytes. These receptors all come from a human donor.

V usage is TRBV6-4 and J usage is TRBJ2-3, with D perhaps being TRBD1 or TRBD2 (6 bases each). Trimming left V 1 base short and J 0 bases short, with 11 bases between. CDR1 and CDR2 from the germline V gene are MRHNA and SNTAGT. CDR3 length equals 16 residues. Here the CDR3 reads CASSDWGASSTDTQYF. In DNA, the CDR3 is TGTGCCAGCAGTGACTGGGGGGCCTCAAGCACAGATACGCAGTATTTT.

The rearrangement links TRBV29-1 to TRBJ2-7, with 8 bases aligning to TRBD1. The CDR3 has 13 amino acids. Per germline, CDR1 SQVTM and CDR2 ANQGSEA. The V gene end was trimmed by 6 bases and the J gene end by 3 bases; junction bases not matched to a gene: 7. The CDR3 DNA sequence: TGCAGCGTCACGGGTGGACAGGGCTACGAGCAGTACTTC. This translates into CSVTGGQGYEQYF.

CDR3 sequence reads: CASSSWGGPNSYNEQFF. The CDR3 coding sequence is TGTGCCAGCTCATCTTGGGGAGGGCCTAACTCCTACAATGAGCAGTTCTTC. The chain employs TRBV18 and TRBJ2-1, with 7 nucleotides matching TRBD2. This CDR3 is built from 17 residues. Trimming took 5 bases from V and 0 from J; bases not matched to a gene: 10. CDR1 is KGHSH and CDR2 is LQKENI in the germline V gene.

This chain connects TRBV7-9 to TRBJ2-3; D gene unclear. Germline V gene data show CDR1 as SEHNR and CDR2 as FQNEAQ (reference sequence). The CDR3 length is 15 residues. V shed 4 bases and J shed 0 bases, with 11 bases lying between them. The CDR3, as DNA: TGTGCCAGCAGCTCAAGGTCCACTAGCACAGATACGCAGTATTTT. Amino acid sequence: CASSSRSTSTDTQYF.

The chain has TRBV6-1 and TRBJ2-3, with D perhaps TRBD1 (6 bases). The CDR3 loop spans 15 amino acids. The V end was cut by 5 bases, the J end by 7 bases, with 19 bases between. CDR1 MNHNS and CDR2 SASEGT come from the germline V gene. The CDR3 DNA follows: TGTGCCAGCAGTCCATCGGGACACCAACCTAATACGCAGTATTTT. Encoded protein: CASSPSGHQPNTQYF.

This clone was counted a single time. The CDR3 reads CASSIGLAGSHDTQYF. The CDR3 region has the DNA TGTGCCAGCAGCATAGGACTAGCGGGGAGCCATGATACGCAGTATTTT. This sequence joins TRBV5-6 and TRBJ2-3; TRBD2 aligns across 12 bases. From germline, CDR1 is SGHDT and CDR2 YYEEEE. This CDR3 is 16 amino acids long. V lost 4 bases and J lost 6; bases outside the gene matches: 9.

The V gene is TRBV15, the J gene TRBJ1-1; 7 bases map to TRBD1. Germline lookup yields CDR1 LNHNV and CDR2 YYDKDF (reference sequence). Trimming cost V 1 base and J 10 bases; bases outside gene matches: 0. This CDR3 comprises 11 residues. For the CDR3, the DNA is TGTGCCACCAGCAGAGGACAGGGAGCTTTCTTT. Translating gives CATSRGQGAFF. The variable domain in full, with the rest retrieved from reference TRBV15 and TRBJ1-1, is DAMVIQNPRYQVTQFGKPVTLSCSQTLNHNVMYWYQQKSSQAPKLLFHYYDKDFNNEADTPDNFQSRRPNTSFCFLDIRSPGLGDTAMYLCATSRGQGAFFGQGTRLTVV.

This clone was detected once. The CDR3 spells CSALGGSGYTYEQYF. In DNA form, the CDR3 reads TGCAGCGCCCTGGGGGGGAGCGGGTATACCTACGAGCAGTACTTC. V usage is TRBV29-1 and J usage is TRBJ2-7; 7 positions agree with TRBD2. The CDR3 has 15 residues. Unmatched junction bases numbered 14, after V lost 7 bases and J lost 2 bases. Germline CDR1 SQVTM, CDR2 ANQGSEA.

This sequence joins TRBV5-6 and TRBJ1-4; D perhaps matches TRBD1 (5 bases). The V end was cut by 0 bases, the J end by 1 base, with 16 bases between. Per the germline V gene, CDR1 is SGHDT and CDR2 is YYEEEE. The CDR3 sequence is 18 residues long. This chain's CDR3 is CASSLAGGRGLTNEKLFF. Written as DNA, the CDR3 is TGTGCCAGCAGCTTGGCCGGTGGGAGGGGTCTAACTAATGAAAAACTGTTTTTT.

J is TRBJ1-2 and V is TRBV6-5; D is undetermined. The germline V and J ends were trimmed by 8 bases and 2 bases, with 15 bases remaining between them. Per germline, CDR1 MNHEY and CDR2 SVGAGI. This CDR3 has 14 amino acids. CDR3 in amino acids: CASGGRGVNYGYTF. In nucleotides, the CDR3 is TGTGCCAGCGGTGGACGCGGAGTGAACTATGGCTACACCTTC.

V and J are TRBV19 and TRBJ2-3, with TRBD1 matching 9 bases. CDR3 length equals 15 residues. CDR1 and CDR2 (germline): LNHDA, SQIVND (reference sequence). V was clipped by 1 base and J by 4 bases; unmatched bases: 3. The CDR3 coding sequence is TGTGCCAGTAGTATAGGGACAGGGGTACCAGATACGCAGTATTTT. As protein: CASSIGTGVPDTQYF.